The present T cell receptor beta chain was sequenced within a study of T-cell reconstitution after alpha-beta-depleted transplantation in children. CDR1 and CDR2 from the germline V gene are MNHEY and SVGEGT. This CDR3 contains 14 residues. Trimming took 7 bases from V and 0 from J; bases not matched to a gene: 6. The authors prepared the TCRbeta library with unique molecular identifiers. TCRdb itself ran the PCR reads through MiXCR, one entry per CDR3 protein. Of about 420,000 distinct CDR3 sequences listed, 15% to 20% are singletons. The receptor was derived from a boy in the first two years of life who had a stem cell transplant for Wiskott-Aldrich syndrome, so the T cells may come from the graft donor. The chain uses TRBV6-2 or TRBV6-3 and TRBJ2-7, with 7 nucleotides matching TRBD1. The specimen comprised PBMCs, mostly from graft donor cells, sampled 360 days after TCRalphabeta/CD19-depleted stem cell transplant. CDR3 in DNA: TGTGCCAGCAAGGACAGGCCAAGCTCCTACGAGCAGTACTTC. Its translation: CASKDRPSSYEQYF.